The next 10 T cell receptor beta chains were all read from a single sample in a study of blood T cell repertoires in COVID-19. Method: immunoSEQ multiplex PCR; TCRdb's copy keeps in-frame clones and lacks some. The data hold 100,000 to 150,000 clones, with around nine tenths observed a single time. Sequencing was done on a sample of peripheral blood. The origin of the receptors is a human donor in a cohort sampled during active COVID-19.

This clone was counted once. J is TRBJ1-6 and V is TRBV7-6; a weak D match, TRBD1 (6 bases). V lost 5 bases and J lost 11, with 19 bases in between. CDR3 length: 15 amino acids. Germline CDR1 is SGHVS and CDR2 is FNYEAQ. CDR3 bases: TGTGCCAGCAGCCCGAGGGACACTGCCTTAGCACCCCTCCACTTT. It is translated as CASSPRDTALAPLHF. Combining the CDR3 with reference TRBV7-6 and TRBJ1-6 gives the whole variable domain GAGVSQSPRYKVTKRGQDVALRCDPISGHVSLYWYRQALGQGPEFLTYFNYEAQQDKSGLPNDRFSAERPEGSISTLTIQRTEQRDSAMYRCASSPRDTALAPLHFGNGTRLTVT.

The rearrangement uses TRBV2 and TRBJ1-6; D gene uncertain. The ends were cut back, 7 bases at V and 9 bases at J, with 19 bases in the middle. The germline V gene encodes CDR1 SNHLY and CDR2 FYNNEI. CDR3 size: 15 residues. This chain's CDR3 is CASIPEGLRSSPLHF. DNA for the CDR3: TGTGCCAGCATACCCGAGGGTTTAAGGAGTTCACCCCTCCACTTT.

The chain carries TRBV5-4 and TRBJ1-1; no reliable D call. The CDR3 consists of 17 residues. Germline V gene sequence: CDR1 SGHNT, CDR2 YYREEE (reference sequence). The V gene lost 2 bases and the J gene lost 0 bases, with 17 bases spanning the gap. The DNA of the CDR3 is TGTGCCAGCAGCTTTGGGCGGGGAGAAGGAGTGAACACTGAAGCTTTCTTT. It encodes CASSFGRGEGVNTEAFF.

The chain employs TRBV7-9 and TRBJ1-1; the D gene is possibly TRBD1 (6 bases). V lost 5 bases to trimming and J lost 1 base, with 17 bases between them. CDR1 is SEHNR, CDR2 FQNEAQ, per germline (reference sequence). This CDR3 is 16 amino acids long. CDR3 region: CASSPSGTPRNTEAFF. As DNA, the CDR3 is TGTGCCAGCAGCCCCTCGGGGACACCAAGGAACACTGAAGCTTTCTTT.

The V gene is TRBV7-9, the J gene TRBJ1-1, with D possibly TRBD1 on 6 matching bases. V was shortened by 5 bases and J by 5 bases, with 15 bases between the two germline ends. CDR3 length: 14 residues. In germline, CDR1 is SEHNR, CDR2 FQNEAQ (reference sequence). The CDR3 spells CASSLIGGRTEAFF. Written as DNA, the CDR3 is TGTGCCAGCAGCCTAATCGGGGGGCGAACTGAAGCTTTCTTT.

This chain connects TRBV13 to TRBJ1-6; D call uncertain. CDR1 is PRHDT and CDR2 is FYEKMQ in the germline V gene (reference sequence). V was clipped by 5 bases and J by 7 bases, with 12 bases between them. The CDR3 loop spans 14 amino acids. In DNA form, the CDR3 reads TGTGCCAGCAGCCCCCGGGGTAACAATTCACCCCTCCACTTT. The encoded protein is CASSPRGNNSPLHF.

This clone was observed a single time. The chain uses TRBV3-1 (or the pseudogene TRBV3-2) and TRBJ1-4; D possibly corresponds to TRBD1 (5 bases). The ends were cut back, 7 bases at V and 4 bases at J, with 13 bases in the middle. Germline V gives CDR1 LGHDT, CDR2 YNNKEL (reference sequence). The CDR3 loop spans 14 amino acids. Here the CDR3 DNA reads TGTGCCAGCAACGACGGGGGGGATAATGAAAAACTGTTTTTT. It yields the protein CASNDGGDNEKLFF.

This chain joins TRBV5-1 and TRBJ2-1; D possibly corresponds to TRBD1 (5 bases). This CDR3 region has 16 residues. V gave up 2 bases and J gave up 7 bases, with 19 bases separating them. Germline CDR1 SGHRS, CDR2 YFSETQ. CDR3 bases: TGCGCCAGCAGCTTCCAGCCGACAGTAAAAGTGAATGAGCAGTTCTTC. Protein sequence: CASSFQPTVKVNEQFF. Together with reference TRBV5-1 and TRBJ2-1, the CDR3 gives the full variable domain: KAGVTQTPRYLIKTRGQQVTLSCSPISGHRSVSWYQQTPGQGLQFLFEYFSETQRNKGNFPGRFSGRQFSNSRSEMNVSTLELGDSALYLCASSFQPTVKVNEQFFGPGTRLTVL.

The table lists this clone with a count of one. The rearrangement links TRBV27 to TRBJ1-1, with TRBD1 matching 7 bases. CDR1 is MNHEY and CDR2 is SMNVEV in the germline V gene (reference sequence). The CDR3 contains 14 residues. J was trimmed by 3 bases and V by 5 bases; bases with no gene match: 6. The CDR3 spells CASSVTGLHTEAFF. CDR3 nucleotides: TGTGCCAGCAGTGTGACAGGGCTCCACACTGAAGCTTTCTTT.

This clone was counted a few times. The J gene is TRBJ2-5, the V gene TRBV24-1, with TRBD2 identical over 11 bases. J gave up 5 bases and V 0 bases, and 10 bases lay outside the gene matches. The CDR3 is 18 residues long. The germline CDR1 and CDR2 sequences are KGHDR and SFDVKD. CDR3: CATSDLPTSGGLVETQYF. As DNA, the CDR3 is TGTGCCACCAGTGATTTGCCAACTAGCGGGGGACTAGTGGAGACCCAGTACTTC.